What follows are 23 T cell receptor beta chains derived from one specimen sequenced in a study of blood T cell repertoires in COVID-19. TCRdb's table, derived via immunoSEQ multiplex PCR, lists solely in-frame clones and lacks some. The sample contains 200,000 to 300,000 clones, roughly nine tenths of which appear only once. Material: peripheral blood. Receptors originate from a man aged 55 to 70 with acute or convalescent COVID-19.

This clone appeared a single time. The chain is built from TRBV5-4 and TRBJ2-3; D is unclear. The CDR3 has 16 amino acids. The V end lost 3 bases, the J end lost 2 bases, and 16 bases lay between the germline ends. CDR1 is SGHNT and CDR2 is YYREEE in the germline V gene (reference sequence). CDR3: CASSSLAAEITDTQYF. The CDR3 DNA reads TGTGCCAGCAGCTCCCTGGCGGCGGAGATCACAGATACGCAGTATTTT.

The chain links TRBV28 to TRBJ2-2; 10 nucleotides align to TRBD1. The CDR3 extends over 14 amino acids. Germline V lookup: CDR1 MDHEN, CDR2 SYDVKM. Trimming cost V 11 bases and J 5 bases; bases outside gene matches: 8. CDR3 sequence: CAHRDRGLTGELFF. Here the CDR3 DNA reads TGTGCCCATCGGGACAGGGGTTTAACCGGGGAGCTGTTTTTT.

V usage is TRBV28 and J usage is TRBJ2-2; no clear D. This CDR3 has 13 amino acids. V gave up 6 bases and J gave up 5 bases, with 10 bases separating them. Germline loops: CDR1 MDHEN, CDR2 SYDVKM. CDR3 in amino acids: CASSTRSTGELFF. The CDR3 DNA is TGTGCCAGCAGCACCCGGTCGACCGGGGAGCTGTTTTTT.

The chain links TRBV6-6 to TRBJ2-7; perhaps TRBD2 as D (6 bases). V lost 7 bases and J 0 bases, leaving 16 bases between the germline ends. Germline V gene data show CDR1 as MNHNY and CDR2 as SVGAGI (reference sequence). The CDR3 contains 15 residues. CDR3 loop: CASIDRDSLSYEQYF. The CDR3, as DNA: TGTGCCAGCATTGACCGGGACTCCCTCTCCTACGAGCAGTACTTC.

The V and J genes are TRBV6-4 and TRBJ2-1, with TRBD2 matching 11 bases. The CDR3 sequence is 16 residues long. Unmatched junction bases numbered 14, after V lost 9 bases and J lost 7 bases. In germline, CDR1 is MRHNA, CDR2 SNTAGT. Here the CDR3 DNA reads TGTGCCAGGGGATTAGCGGGAGGGCCGTATGAAAATGAGCAGTTCTTC. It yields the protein CARGLAGGPYENEQFF.

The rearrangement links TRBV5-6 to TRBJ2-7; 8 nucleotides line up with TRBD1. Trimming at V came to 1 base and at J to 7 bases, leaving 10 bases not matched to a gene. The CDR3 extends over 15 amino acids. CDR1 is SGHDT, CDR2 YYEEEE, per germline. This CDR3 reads CASSLSQGARGEQYF. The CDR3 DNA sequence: TGTGCCAGCAGCTTGTCCCAGGGGGCTAGGGGAGAGCAGTACTTC.

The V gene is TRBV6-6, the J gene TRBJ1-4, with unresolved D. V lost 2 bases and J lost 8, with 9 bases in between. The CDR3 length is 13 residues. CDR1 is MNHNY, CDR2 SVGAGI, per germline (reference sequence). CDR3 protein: CASSYGAEEKLFF. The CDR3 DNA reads TGTGCCAGCAGTTACGGAGCCGAGGAAAAACTGTTTTTT.

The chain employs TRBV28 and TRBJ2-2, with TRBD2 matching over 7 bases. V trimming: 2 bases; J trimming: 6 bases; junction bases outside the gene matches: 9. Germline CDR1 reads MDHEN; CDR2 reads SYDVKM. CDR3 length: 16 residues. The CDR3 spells CASSLLLAAPSGELFF. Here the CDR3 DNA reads TGTGCCAGCAGTTTACTCCTAGCGGCACCTTCCGGGGAGCTGTTTTTT.

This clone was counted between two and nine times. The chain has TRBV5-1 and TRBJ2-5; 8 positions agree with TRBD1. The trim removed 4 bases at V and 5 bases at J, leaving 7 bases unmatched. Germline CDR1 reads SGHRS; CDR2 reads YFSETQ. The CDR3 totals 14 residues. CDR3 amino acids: CASSATGGTETQYF. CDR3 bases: TGCGCCAGCAGCGCTACAGGGGGGACGGAGACCCAGTACTTC.

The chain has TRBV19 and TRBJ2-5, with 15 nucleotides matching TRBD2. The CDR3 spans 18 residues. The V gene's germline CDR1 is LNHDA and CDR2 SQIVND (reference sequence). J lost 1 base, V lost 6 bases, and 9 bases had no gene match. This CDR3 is CASSPRTSGRVSQETQYF. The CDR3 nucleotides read TGTGCCAGTAGCCCACGGACTAGCGGGAGGGTATCCCAAGAGACCCAGTACTTC. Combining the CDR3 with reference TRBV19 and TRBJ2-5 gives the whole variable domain DGGITQSPKYLFRKEGQNVTLSCEQNLNHDAMYWYRQDPGQGLRLIYYSQIVNDFQKGDIAEGYSVSREKKESFPLTVTSAQKNPTAFYLCASSPRTSGRVSQETQYFGPGTRLLVL.

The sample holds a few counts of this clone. The CDR3 reads CASSRDRETYNEQFF. Written as DNA, the CDR3 is TGTGCCAGCAGCCGCGACAGGGAGACTTACAATGAGCAGTTCTTC. The chain carries TRBV9 and TRBJ2-1; 7 bases map to TRBD1. J was trimmed by 4 bases and V by 4 bases; bases with no gene match: 8. Germline CDR1 SGDLS, CDR2 YYNGEE. CDR3 size: 15 residues.

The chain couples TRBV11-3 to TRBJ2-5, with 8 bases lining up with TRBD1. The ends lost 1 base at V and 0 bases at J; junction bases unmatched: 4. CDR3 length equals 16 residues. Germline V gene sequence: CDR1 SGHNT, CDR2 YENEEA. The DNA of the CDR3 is TGTGCCAGCAGCTTAGGTGGACAGGGAGACCAAGAGACCCAGTACTTC. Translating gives CASSLGGQGDQETQYF. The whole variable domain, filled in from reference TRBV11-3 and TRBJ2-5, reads EAGVVQSPRYKIIEKKQPVAFWCNPISGHNTLYWYLQNLGQGPELLIRYENEEAVDDSQLPKDRFSAERLKGVDSTLKIQPAELGDSAVYLCASSLGGQGDQETQYFGPGTRLLVL.

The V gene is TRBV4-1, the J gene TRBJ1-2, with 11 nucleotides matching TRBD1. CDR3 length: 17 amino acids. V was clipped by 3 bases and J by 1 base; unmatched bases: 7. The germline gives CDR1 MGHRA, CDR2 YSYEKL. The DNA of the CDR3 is TGCGCCAGCAGCCAGGACCGGGACAGGGGGGTTAACTATGGCTACACCTTC. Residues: CASSQDRDRGVNYGYTF.

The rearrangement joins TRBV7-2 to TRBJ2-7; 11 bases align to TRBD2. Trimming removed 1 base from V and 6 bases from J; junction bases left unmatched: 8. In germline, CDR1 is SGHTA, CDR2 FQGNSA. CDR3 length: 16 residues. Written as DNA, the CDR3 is TGTGCCAGCAGCTTAGGCACACTAGCGGGAGTCGGCGAGCAGTACTTC. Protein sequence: CASSLGTLAGVGEQYF.

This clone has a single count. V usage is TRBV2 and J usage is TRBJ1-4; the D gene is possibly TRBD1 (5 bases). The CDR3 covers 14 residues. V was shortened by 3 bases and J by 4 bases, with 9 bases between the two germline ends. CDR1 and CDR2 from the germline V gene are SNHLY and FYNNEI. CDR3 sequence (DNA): TGTGCCAGCAGTGACCCCAGGGTTAATGAAAAACTGTTTTTT. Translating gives CASSDPRVNEKLFF. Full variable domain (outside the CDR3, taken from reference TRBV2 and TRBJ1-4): EPEVTQTPSHQVTQMGQEVILRCVPISNHLYFYWYRQILGQKVEFLVSFYNNEISEKSEIFDDQFSVERPDGSNFTLKIRSTKLEDSAMYFCASSDPRVNEKLFFGSGTQLSVL.

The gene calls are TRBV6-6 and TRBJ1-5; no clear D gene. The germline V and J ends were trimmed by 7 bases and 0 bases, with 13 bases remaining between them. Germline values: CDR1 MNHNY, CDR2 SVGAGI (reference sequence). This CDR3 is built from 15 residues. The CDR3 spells CASTPGSYSNQPQHF. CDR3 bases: TGTGCCAGCACCCCAGGTTCTTATAGCAATCAGCCCCAGCATTTT.

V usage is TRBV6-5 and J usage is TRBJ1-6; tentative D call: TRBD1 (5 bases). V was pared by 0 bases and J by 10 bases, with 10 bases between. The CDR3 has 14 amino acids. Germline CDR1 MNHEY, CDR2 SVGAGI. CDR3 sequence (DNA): TGTGCCAGCAGTTACTCGGGGCGTAGCTCACCCCTCCACTTT. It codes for CASSYSGRSSPLHF.

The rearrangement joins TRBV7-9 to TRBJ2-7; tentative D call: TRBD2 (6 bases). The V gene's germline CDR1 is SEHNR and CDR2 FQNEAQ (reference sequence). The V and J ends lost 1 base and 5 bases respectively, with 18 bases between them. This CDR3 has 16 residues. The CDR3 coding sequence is TGTGCCAGCAGCTTAGTGAGCGGGCCGGCTGATAACGAGCAGTACTTC. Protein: CASSLVSGPADNEQYF.

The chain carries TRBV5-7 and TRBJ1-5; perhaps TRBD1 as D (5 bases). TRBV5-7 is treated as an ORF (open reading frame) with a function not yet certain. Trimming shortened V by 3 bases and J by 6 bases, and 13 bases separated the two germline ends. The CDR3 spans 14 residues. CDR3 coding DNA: TGTGCCAGCAGCTCGGACAACCAACCTCAGCCCCAGCATTTT. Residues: CASSSDNQPQPQHF.

CDR3 protein: CASSYVGLAGGETQYF. The CDR3 nucleotides are TGCGCCAGCAGCTACGTCGGACTAGCGGGAGGGGAGACCCAGTACTTC. V gene TRBV5-1 combines with J gene TRBJ2-5; 15 bases fit TRBD2. This CDR3 contains 16 residues. V lost 3 bases to trimming and J lost 5 bases; unmatched junction nucleotides: 5. Germline V CDR1 and CDR2: SGHRS, YFSETQ.

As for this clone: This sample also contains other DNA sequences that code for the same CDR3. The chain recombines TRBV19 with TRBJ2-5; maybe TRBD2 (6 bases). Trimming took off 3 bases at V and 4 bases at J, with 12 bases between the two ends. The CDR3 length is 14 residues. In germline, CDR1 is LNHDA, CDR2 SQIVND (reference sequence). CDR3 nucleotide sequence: TGTGCCAGTAGTATCAGCGGGCCGCGAGAGACCCAGTACTTC. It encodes CASSISGPRETQYF. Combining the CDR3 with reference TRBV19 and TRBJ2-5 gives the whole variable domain DGGITQSPKYLFRKEGQNVTLSCEQNLNHDAMYWYRQDPGQGLRLIYYSQIVNDFQKGDIAEGYSVSREKKESFPLTVTSAQKNPTAFYLCASSISGPRETQYFGPGTRLLVL.

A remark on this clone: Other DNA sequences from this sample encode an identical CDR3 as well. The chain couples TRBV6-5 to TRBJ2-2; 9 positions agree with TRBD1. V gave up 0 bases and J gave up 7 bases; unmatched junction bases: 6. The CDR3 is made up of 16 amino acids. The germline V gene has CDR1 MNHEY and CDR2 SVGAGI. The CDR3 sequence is CASSYSGQGVSGELFF. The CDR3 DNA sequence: TGTGCCAGCAGTTACTCGGGACAGGGAGTTAGCGGGGAGCTGTTTTTT.

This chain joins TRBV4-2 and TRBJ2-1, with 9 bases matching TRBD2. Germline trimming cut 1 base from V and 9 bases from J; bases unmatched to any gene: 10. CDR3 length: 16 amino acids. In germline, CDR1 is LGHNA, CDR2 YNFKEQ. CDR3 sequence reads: CASSQGNRAGGPEQFF. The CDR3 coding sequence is TGTGCCAGCAGCCAAGGGAATCGAGCGGGAGGCCCTGAGCAGTTCTTC.